The source of this TCR beta chain is a study of cytomegalovirus exposure and HLA in healthy donors. Per germline, CDR1 SNHLY and CDR2 FYNNEI. This CDR3 has 14 residues. V lost 6 bases and J lost 4; bases outside the gene matches: 8. The PCR was carried out with 60 Vbeta primers and 13 Jbeta primers. The assay was immunoSEQ multiplex PCR, and TCRdb's table has in-frame clones only and misses some. This sample has over 150,000 clones, with 79% found just once. A few counts support this clone. The J gene is TRBJ2-7, the V gene TRBV2; 8 bases line up with TRBD1. Material for sequencing was PBMCs. The sequence came from a man aged 25-45 years in good health and CMV-seropositive. CDR3 region: CASSAQGAPYEQYF. Here the CDR3 DNA reads TGTGCCAGCAGCGCCCAGGGGGCGCCATACGAGCAGTACTTC.